This TCR beta chain derives from a study of CD8+ T cells in alopecia areata. Overall study context: Treated patients took oral tofacitinib at 5 to 10 mg twice daily. Findings of the study overall: The study found higher clonality in lesional than normal scalp, especially in alopecia totalis/universalis.

The germline V gene has CDR1 LGHNT and CDR2 FRNRAP. The CDR3 contains 13 residues. Trimming shortened V by 8 bases and J by 4 bases, and 13 bases separated the two germline ends. Extracted from the samples, RNA was reverse transcribed into cDNA to serve as the sequencing template. Only in-frame clones appear in the TCRdb table, and some are missing; sequencing was by immunoSEQ multiplex PCR. The repertoire holds about 69,000 clones, with approximately 60% as singletons. As concerns this clone: As yet, its antigen is unknown.

The sample consisted of CD8+ T cells sorted from blood, taken at week 0. The V and J genes are TRBV12-5 and TRBJ2-3, with D hard to call. The sequence derives from a human donor with alopecia areata. CDR3 loop: CASRASPADTQYF. CDR3 DNA sequence: TGTGCTAGTAGGGCCTCCCCCGCAGATACGCAGTATTTT.